This T cell receptor beta chain comes out of a study of beta chain features in type 1 diabetes. The study, taken as a whole, reports: TCRB CDR3s from Type 1 diabetes patients were moderately but significantly shorter in all four CD4+ subsets.

Concerning this clone: Its antigen is currently unknown.

CD45RO/CCR7/CD25/CD127/CD95/CD27 separated CD4+ naive, central memory, regulatory and stem cell-like memory cells by sorting. Purity exceeding 98% was reached by all sorted populations. The ends lost 2 bases at V and 7 bases at J; junction bases unmatched: 9. The CDR3 has 15 amino acids. Germline values: CDR1 GTSNPN, CDR2 SVGIG (reference sequence). Sequenced material consisted of expressed TCRB transcripts (all of the isolated RNA was reverse transcribed). Here immunoSEQ multiplex PCR was the method, and the copy in TCRdb shows in-frame clones only, minus some. Of 150,000 to 200,000 clones listed, around 63% were seen once; the top ten hold around 0.096%.

This chain connects TRBV30 to TRBJ2-1, with TRBD1 identical over 9 bases. Sequences were obtained from naive CD4+ T cells from blood. The receptor's source is a man in his thirties or forties with type 1 diabetes. The CDR3 DNA sequence: TGTGCCTGGAGTAGAGGGACAGGGAGTTGGAATGAGCAGTTCTTC. As protein: CAWSRGTGSWNEQFF.